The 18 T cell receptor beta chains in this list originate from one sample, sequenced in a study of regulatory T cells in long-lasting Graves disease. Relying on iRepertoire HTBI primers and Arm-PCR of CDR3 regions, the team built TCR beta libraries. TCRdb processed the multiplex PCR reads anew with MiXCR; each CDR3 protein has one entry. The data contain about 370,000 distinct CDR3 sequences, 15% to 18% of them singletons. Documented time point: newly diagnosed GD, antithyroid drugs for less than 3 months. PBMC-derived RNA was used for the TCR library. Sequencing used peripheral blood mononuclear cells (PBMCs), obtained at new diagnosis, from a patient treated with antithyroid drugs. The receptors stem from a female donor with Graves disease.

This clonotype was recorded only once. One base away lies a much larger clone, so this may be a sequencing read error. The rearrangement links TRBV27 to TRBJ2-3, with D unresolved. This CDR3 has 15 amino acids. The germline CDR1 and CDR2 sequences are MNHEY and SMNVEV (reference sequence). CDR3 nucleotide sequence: TGTGCCAGCAGTTGGACCGCCCACCTCACAGATATGCAGTATTTT. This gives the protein CASSWTAHLTDMQYF.

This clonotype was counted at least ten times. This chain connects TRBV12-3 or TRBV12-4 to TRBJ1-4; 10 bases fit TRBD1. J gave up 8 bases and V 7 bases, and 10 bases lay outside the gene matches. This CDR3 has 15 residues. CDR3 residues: CASTEPGQGEEKLFF. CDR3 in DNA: TGTGCCAGCACCGAACCCGGACAGGGGGAGGAAAAACTGTTTTTT.

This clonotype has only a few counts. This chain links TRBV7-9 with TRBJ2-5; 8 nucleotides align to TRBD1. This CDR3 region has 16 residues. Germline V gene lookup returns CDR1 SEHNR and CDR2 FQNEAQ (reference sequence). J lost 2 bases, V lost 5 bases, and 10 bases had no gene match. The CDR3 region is CASSEGQGGGQETQYF. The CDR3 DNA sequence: TGTGCCAGCAGCGAAGGACAGGGAGGAGGTCAAGAGACCCAGTACTTC. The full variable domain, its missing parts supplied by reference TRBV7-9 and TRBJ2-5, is DTGVSQNPRHKITKRGQNVTFRCDPISEHNRLYWYRQTLGQGPEFLTYFQNEAQLEKSRLLSDRFSAERPKGSFSTLEIQRTEQGDSAMYLCASSEGQGGGQETQYFGPGTRLLVL.

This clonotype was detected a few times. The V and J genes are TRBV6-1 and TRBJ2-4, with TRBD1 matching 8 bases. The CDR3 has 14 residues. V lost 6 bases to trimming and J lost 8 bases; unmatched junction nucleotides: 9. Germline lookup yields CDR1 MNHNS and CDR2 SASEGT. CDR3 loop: CASRRPDRGDIQYF. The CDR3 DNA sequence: TGTGCCAGCAGGCGGCCTGACAGGGGTGACATTCAGTACTTC.

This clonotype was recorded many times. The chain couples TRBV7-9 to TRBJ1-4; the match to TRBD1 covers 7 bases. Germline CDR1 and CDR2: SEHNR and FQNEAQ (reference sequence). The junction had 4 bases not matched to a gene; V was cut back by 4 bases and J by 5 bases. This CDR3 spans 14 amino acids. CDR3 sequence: CASSWDRGNEKLFF. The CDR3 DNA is TGTGCCAGCAGCTGGGACAGAGGAAATGAAAAACTGTTTTTT.

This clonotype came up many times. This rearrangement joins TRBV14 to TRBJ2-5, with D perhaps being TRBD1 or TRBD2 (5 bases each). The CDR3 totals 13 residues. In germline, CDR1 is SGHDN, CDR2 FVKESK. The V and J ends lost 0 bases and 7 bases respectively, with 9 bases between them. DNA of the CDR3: TGTGCCAGCAGCCAAGATGTGAGGGGGACCCAGTACTTC. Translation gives CASSQDVRGTQYF.

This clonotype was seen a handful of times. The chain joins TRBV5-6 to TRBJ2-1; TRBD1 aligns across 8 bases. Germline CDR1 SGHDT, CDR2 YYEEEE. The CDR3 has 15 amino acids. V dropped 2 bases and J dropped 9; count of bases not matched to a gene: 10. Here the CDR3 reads CASSFHDRGYPEQFF. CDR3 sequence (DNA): TGTGCCAGCAGCTTCCACGACAGGGGTTACCCTGAGCAGTTCTTC.

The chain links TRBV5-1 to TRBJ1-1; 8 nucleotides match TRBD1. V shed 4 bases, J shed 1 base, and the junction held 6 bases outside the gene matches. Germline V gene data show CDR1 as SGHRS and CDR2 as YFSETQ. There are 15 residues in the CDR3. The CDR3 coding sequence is TGCGCCAGCAGCATATCCGGGACAGGGAACACTGAAGCTTTCTTT. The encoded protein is CASSISGTGNTEAFF.

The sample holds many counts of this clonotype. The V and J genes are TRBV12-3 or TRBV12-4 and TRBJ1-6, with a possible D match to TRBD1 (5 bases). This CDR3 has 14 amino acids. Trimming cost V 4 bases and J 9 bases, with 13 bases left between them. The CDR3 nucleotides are TGTGCCAGCAGTTCCACCGGGAGGGGTTCACCCCTCCACTTT. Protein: CASSSTGRGSPLHF.

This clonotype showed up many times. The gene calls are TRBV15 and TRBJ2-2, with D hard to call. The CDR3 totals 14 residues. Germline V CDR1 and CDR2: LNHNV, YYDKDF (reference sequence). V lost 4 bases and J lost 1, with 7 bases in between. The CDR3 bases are TGTGCCACCAGCAATGGGGAGAACACCGGGGAGCTGTTTTTT. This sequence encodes CATSNGENTGELFF.

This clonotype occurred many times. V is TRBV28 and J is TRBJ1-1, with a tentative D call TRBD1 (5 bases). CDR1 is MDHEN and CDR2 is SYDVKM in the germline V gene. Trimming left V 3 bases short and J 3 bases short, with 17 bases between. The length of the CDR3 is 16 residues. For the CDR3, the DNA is TGTGCCAGCAGTTTGGCGTTGGGACGGGGACACACTGAAGCTTTCTTT. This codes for CASSLALGRGHTEAFF.

The CDR3 loop reads CASSQGNLAAETQYF. Written as DNA, the CDR3 is TGCGCCAGCAGCCAAGGGAACCTAGCGGCAGAGACCCAGTACTTC. The chain recombines TRBV4-3 with TRBJ2-5, with 7 positions matching TRBD2. There are 15 residues in the CDR3. Germline CDR1 reads LGHNA; CDR2 reads YSLEER. V gave up 1 base and J gave up 4 bases; unmatched junction bases: 6.

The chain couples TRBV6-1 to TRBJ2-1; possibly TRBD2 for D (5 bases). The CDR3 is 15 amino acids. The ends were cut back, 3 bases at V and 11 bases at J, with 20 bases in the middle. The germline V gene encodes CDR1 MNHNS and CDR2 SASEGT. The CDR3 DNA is TGTGCCAGCAGTGACCCAAAACTAGGACCAATGAAGCAGTTCTTC. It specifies CASSDPKLGPMKQFF.

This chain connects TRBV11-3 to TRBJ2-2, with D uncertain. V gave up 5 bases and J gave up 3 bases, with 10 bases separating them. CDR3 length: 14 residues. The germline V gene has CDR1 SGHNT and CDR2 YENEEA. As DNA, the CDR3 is TGTGCCAGCAGCCCAAGGGTAGACACCGGGGAGCTGTTTTTT. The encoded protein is CASSPRVDTGELFF.

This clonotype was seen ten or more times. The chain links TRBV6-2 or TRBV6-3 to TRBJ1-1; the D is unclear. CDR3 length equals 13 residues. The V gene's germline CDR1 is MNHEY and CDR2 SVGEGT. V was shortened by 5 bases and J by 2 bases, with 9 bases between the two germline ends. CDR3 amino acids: CASSVVSNTEAFF. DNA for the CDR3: TGTGCCAGCAGTGTCGTGTCTAACACTGAAGCTTTCTTT.

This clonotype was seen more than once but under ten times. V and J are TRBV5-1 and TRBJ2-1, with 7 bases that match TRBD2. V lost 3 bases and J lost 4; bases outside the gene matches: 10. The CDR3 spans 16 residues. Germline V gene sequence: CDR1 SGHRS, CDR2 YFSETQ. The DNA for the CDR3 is TGCGCCAGCAGCTACCTCCGGGACTACACATACAATGAGCAGTTCTTC. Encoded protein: CASSYLRDYTYNEQFF.

The DNA of the CDR3 is TGTGCCAGCAGTCCAGCCCCCCGAGGCAATCAGCCCCAGCATTTT. This translates into CASSPAPRGNQPQHF. This chain uses TRBV27 with TRBJ1-5; D gene ambiguous. CDR3 length: 15 amino acids. V shed 5 bases and J shed 2 bases, with 13 bases lying between them. Germline V CDR1 and CDR2: MNHEY, SMNVEV (reference sequence).

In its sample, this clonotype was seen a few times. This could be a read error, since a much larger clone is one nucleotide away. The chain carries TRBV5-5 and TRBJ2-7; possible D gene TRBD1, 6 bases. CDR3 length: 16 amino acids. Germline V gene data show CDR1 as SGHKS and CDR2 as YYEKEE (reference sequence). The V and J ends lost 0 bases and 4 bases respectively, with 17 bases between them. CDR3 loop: CASSLERRQERYEQYF. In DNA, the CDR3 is TGTGCCAGCAGCTTGGAACGGAGACAGGAACGTTACGAGCAGTACTTC.